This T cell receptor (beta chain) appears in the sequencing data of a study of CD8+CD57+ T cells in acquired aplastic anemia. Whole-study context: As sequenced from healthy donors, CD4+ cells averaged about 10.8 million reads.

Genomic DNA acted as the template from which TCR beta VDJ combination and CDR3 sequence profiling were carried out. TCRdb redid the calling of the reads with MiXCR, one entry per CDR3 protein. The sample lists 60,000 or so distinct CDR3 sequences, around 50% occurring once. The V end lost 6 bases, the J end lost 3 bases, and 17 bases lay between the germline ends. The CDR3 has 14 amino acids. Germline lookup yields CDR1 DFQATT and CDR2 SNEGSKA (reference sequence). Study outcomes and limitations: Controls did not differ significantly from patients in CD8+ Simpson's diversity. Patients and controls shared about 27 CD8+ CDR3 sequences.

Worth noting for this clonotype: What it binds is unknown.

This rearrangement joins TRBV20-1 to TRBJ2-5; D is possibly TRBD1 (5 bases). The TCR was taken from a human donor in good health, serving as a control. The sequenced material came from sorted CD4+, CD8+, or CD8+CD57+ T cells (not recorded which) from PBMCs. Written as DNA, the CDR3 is TGCAGTGCCCCTTACGCAGGGCTTGAAGAGACCCAGTACTTC. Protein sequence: CSAPYAGLEETQYF.